Listed below are T cell receptor beta chains from one sample, sequenced in a study of regulatory T cells in long-lasting Graves disease. TCRdb recomputed calls from the multiplex PCR reads with MiXCR, one row per CDR3 protein. The table records around 510,000 distinct CDR3 sequences, less than 25% of them present only once. The sample was peripheral blood mononuclear cells (PBMCs), taken when the disease was refractory, from a patient treated with antithyroid drugs. The origin of the receptors is a female donor with Graves disease. CDR3s include the opening cysteine and the closing phenylalanine or tryptophan. The D gene is left open where the match is weak. Clone size is given for some rows only: seen once, a few or many times, or a class if the clone is expanded.

TRBJ2-7	TRBV7-3	TRBD2	many	TGTGCCAGCAGCTTAATGGGCGGGAGAAAGGAATCCTACGAGCAGTACTTC	CASSLMGGRKESYEQYF
TRBJ2-7	TRBV6-1	TRBD1	.	TGTGCCAGCAGGGGAAGACAGGGGGAAGCTTACGAGCAGTACTTC	CASRGRQGEAYEQYF
TRBJ1-1	TRBV4-3	.	.	TGCGCCAGCAGCCAAAAGCCGCGGACTGAAGCTTTCTTT	CASSQKPRTEAFF
TRBJ2-7	TRBV3-1	.	many	TGTGCCAGCAGCACCTCCTCCGGGAACTACGAGCAGTACTTC	CASSTSSGNYEQYF
TRBJ1-5	TRBV28	TRBD1	many	TGTGCCAGCAGTAGGACAGGAGATGATCAGCCCCAGCATTTT	CASSRTGDDQPQHF
TRBJ2-7	TRBV20-1	TRBD2	.	TGCAGTGCTAGTTTGAGGCTAGCGGGGTTTTACGAGCAGTACTTC	CSASLRLAGFYEQYF
TRBJ2-7	TRBV28	TRBD1	many	TGTGCCAGCAGGCTACCCACGGGACAGGGGAGAACCTACGAGCAGTACTTC	CASRLPTGQGRTYEQYF
TRBJ2-4	TRBV6-9	TRBD2	.	TGTGCCAGCAGTTCGCGGGAGGCCAAAAACATTCAGTACTTC	CASSSREAKNIQYF
TRBJ1-2	TRBV19	.	.	TGTGCCAGTAGCCGAGCGGGGAGGGGTGATGATGGCTACACCTTC	CASSRAGRGDDGYTF
TRBJ2-5	TRBV12-3/TRBV12-4	TRBD2	many	TGTGCCAGCACTACTAGCGGGAGGGGTGAGACCCAGTACTTC	CASTTSGRGETQYF
TRBJ1-1	TRBV15	TRBD1	many	TGTGCCACCAGCAGAGAGGGCAGGGGGCACGCTGAAGCTTTCTTT	CATSREGRGHAEAFF
TRBJ2-5	TRBV9	.	.	TGTGCCAGCAGCGTAGATGGTCAGGGTCAAGAGACCCAGTACTTC	CASSVDGQGQETQYF
TRBJ1-1	TRBV6-9	.	.	TGTGCCAGCAGTTACCGGGGGCGGGCTGAAGCTTTCTTT	CASSYRGRAEAFF
TRBJ1-1	TRBV19	.	.	TGTGCCAGTAGTATAATTGTAGGGGAGAACACTGAAGCTTTCTTT	CASSIIVGENTEAFF
TRBJ1-2	TRBV10-3	.	many	TGTGCCACCCGAGAGGCGCTCTCTGACTATGGCTACACCTTC	CATREALSDYGYTF
TRBJ2-7	TRBV11-2	.	many	TGTGCCAGCAGCTTAAAAGAACAGCAAATCTCCTACGAGCAGTACTTC	CASSLKEQQISYEQYF
TRBJ1-1	TRBV27	TRBD1	.	TGTGCCAGCAGTTTCCGGCAACAGGGGGCGGGCACTGAAGCTTTCTTT	CASSFRQQGAGTEAFF
TRBJ2-7	TRBV9	.	few	TGTGCCAGCAGCGTTCTGGCGGAGCGACCCTACGAGCAGTACTTC	CASSVLAERPYEQYF
TRBJ2-4	TRBV18	.	few	TGTGCCAGCTCAACCGGACAGGGAGGGAGGAACATTCAGTACTTC	CASSTGQGGRNIQYF
TRBJ1-2	TRBV29-1	.	many	TGCAGCGTTGAAGATCAATCTGGCTACACCTTC	CSVEDQSGYTF
TRBJ2-7	TRBV2	TRBD2	many	TGTGCCAGCAGTGGTGGACTAGCAGTCGAGCAGTACTTC	CASSGGLAVEQYF
TRBJ2-2	TRBV9	.	.	TGTGCCAGCACCAATCATCCGGGGACACAGAACACCGGGGAGCTGTTTTTT	CASTNHPGTQNTGELFF
TRBJ1-6	TRBV11-3	TRBD1	few	TGTGCCAGCAGCTTATATGACAGGGGGAGTCATAATTCACCCCTCCACTTT	CASSLYDRGSHNSPLHF
TRBJ2-7	TRBV6-9	.	.	TGTGCCAGCAGTTACTCAAACAACGAGCAGTACTTC	CASSYSNNEQYF